This is a list of T cell receptor beta chains from one sample in a study of T cells after yellow fever vaccination. TCRdb reprocessed the 5' RACE reads via MiXCR and lists one record per CDR3 protein. The sample lists 250,000 to 400,000 distinct CDR3 sequences, 4.1% occurring once. The sequenced sample was PBMCs, obtained 5 days after the yellow fever booster vaccination. The receptor set was obtained from a young man who received the YFV17D yellow fever vaccine. CDR3s include the opening cysteine and the closing phenylalanine or tryptophan. D genes are given only for firm matches. Only part of the rows carry a size: once, few, many, or a class if the clone is expanded.

NA | TRBJ2-6 | NA | TRBV29-1 | TGCAGCGTTAGGGCTTCTGGGGCCAACGTCCTGACTTTC | CSVRASGANVLTF
TRBD2 | TRBJ2-2 | NA | TRBV4-1 | TGCGCCAGCAGCCGTCGGGGGGGCGTTGACACCGGGGAGCTGTTTTTT | CASSRRGGVDTGELFF
NA | TRBJ1-4 | few | TRBV20-1 | TGCAGTGCGAGACAGATGGGTGAAAAACTGTTTTTT | CSARQMGEKLFF
NA | TRBJ2-7 | NA | TRBV4-3 | TGCGCCAGCAGCCAAGATAATGACGACACCTCGGAACAGTACTTC | CASSQDNDDTSEQYF
NA | TRBJ2-3 | many | TRBV24-1 | TGTGCCACCAGTGATGGGGGCTGGACAGATACGCAGTATTTT | CATSDGGWTDTQYF
TRBD1 | TRBJ2-1 | many | TRBV7-3 | TGTGCCAGCAGCTACGTCAGGGGGAATGAGCAGTTCTTC | CASSYVRGNEQFF
NA | TRBJ1-4 | NA | TRBV2 | TGTGCCAGCGGATTGACAGGACTTAATGAAAAACTGTTTTTT | CASGLTGLNEKLFF
NA | TRBJ2-7 | NA | TRBV5-5 | TGTGCCAGCAGCCCCGGGGAGGCAACCTCCTACGAGCAGTACTTC | CASSPGEATSYEQYF
NA | TRBJ1-4 | NA | TRBV7-9 | TGTGCCAGCAGCGCGCAAGTCGTCGGTGAAAAACTGTTTTTT | CASSAQVVGEKLFF
NA | TRBJ2-2 | NA | TRBV7-3 | TGTGCCAGCAGCCAAAGGGCCGGGGCGAACACCGGGGAGCTGTTTTTT | CASSQRAGANTGELFF
NA | TRBJ1-1 | NA | TRBV18 | TGTGCCAGCTCAGAATTAGGGGCCACTGAAGCTTTCTTT | CASSELGATEAFF
TRBD2 | TRBJ2-5 | many | TRBV12-3/TRBV12-4 | TGTGCCAGCGGACTAGCGGAAACCGAAGAGACCCAGTACTTC | CASGLAETEETQYF
TRBD1 | TRBJ1-2 | few | TRBV5-4 | TGTGCCAGCAGCGGGGGGACAGGGAGTGGCTACACCTTC | CASSGGTGSGYTF
NA | TRBJ1-2 | many | TRBV20-1 | TGCAGTGCTAGAGATCCCGCAGGTGTCGCGTATACGGGCTACACCTTC | CSARDPAGVAYTGYTF
NA | TRBJ2-1 | NA | TRBV20-1 | TGCAGTGCTACGCAACCGCGAACCTACAATGAGCAGTTCTTC | CSATQPRTYNEQFF
NA | TRBJ1-1 | many | TRBV7-9 | TGTGCCAGCAGCTTAGACGGGACTGAAGCTTTCTTT | CASSLDGTEAFF
TRBD1 | TRBJ2-4 | NA | TRBV7-6 | TGTGCCAGCAGCTTTGGGACAGGGGAGGACATTCAGTACTTC | CASSFGTGEDIQYF
TRBD2 | TRBJ2-5 | few | TRBV7-2 | TGTGCCAGCAGCTCATACGGGGGGGTCCAAGAGACCCAGTACTTC | CASSSYGGVQETQYF
TRBD1 | TRBJ2-3 | few | TRBV5-1 | TGCGCCAGCAGCCCAACGGGACAGGGGTTAGATACGCAGTATTTT | CASSPTGQGLDTQYF
NA | TRBJ2-1 | NA | TRBV15 | TGTGCCACCAGCAGAGATCTAGGGATAGCGAAACACAATGAGCAGTTCTTC | CATSRDLGIAKHNEQFF
TRBD1 | TRBJ1-1 | NA | TRBV5-1 | TGCGCCAGCAGCTGGGACAGATACACTGAAGCTTTCTTT | CASSWDRYTEAFF
TRBD1 | TRBJ1-2 | NA | TRBV5-1 | TGCGCCAGCAGCTTGGCCTACCCGGGACAGGGGCTGAGCTACACCTTC | CASSLAYPGQGLSYTF
NA | TRBJ2-7 | few | TRBV7-2 | TGTGCCAGCAGTTTTCCGGGGTTCGAGCAGTACTTC | CASSFPGFEQYF
NA | TRBJ2-2 | NA | TRBV6-5 | TGTGCCAGCGCGAAACGGACAGATTTCAACACCGGGGAGCTGTTTTTT | CASAKRTDFNTGELFF
TRBD2 | TRBJ2-5 | few | TRBV20-1 | TGCAGTGCTAGGGCCCCGCTGCGGGGGGGCCTAGAGACCCAGTACTTC | CSARAPLRGGLETQYF